Listed here is a single TCR beta chain. This specimen comes from a study of OX40 agonist ivuxolimab in advanced cancers. Sequencing was performed with immunoSEQ multiplex PCR; in TCRdb, only in-frame clones are kept and a portion is missing. The table records roughly 60,000 clones, 86% of them present only once. V dropped 2 bases and J dropped 6; count of bases not matched to a gene: 6. Germline values: CDR1 LGHNA, CDR2 YSLEER. The CDR3 extends over 15 amino acids. Material: CD4+ or CD8+ T cells sorted from blood, obtained in a trial of the OX40 agonist ivuxolimab. The TCR comes from an adult with an advanced solid tumor such as melanoma, head and neck, liver or kidney cancer. The gene calls are TRBV4-3 and TRBJ2-2; 7 nucleotides align to TRBD2. The DNA for the CDR3 is TGCGCCAGCAGCCAAACCGCGGGGGTAGCCGGGGAGCTGTTTTTT. This codes for CASSQTAGVAGELFF.